Listed below are T cell receptor beta chains from one sample, sequenced in a study of radiotherapy plus CTLA-4 blockade in lung cancer. Sequencing was performed with immunoSEQ multiplex PCR; in TCRdb, only in-frame clones are kept and a portion is missing. The sample lists roughly 59,000 clones, about 70% occurring once. Sequencing was performed on peripheral blood, taken from a patient treated with radiotherapy plus ipilimumab. These receptors all stem from a human donor with non-small cell lung cancer whose response to radiotherapy plus ipilimumab could not be evaluated. Each CDR3 is given with its conserved first and last residue. Fields, in order: J gene, clone size, D gene, V gene, CDR3 DNA, CDR3 protein. D genes are given only for firm matches. Clone size appears in some rows only: once, few, many, or a class for an expanded clone.

J: TRBJ2-1; size: NA; D: TRBD2; V: TRBV11-3; DNA: TGTGCCAGCAGCTTACCTACTAGCGGCTCCTACAATGAGCAGTTCTTC; CDR3: CASSLPTSGSYNEQFF
J: TRBJ1-5; size: NA; D: TRBD1; V: TRBV29-1; DNA: TGCAGCGCCGGGACAGGTGGTCAGCCCCAGCATTTT; CDR3: CSAGTGGQPQHF
J: TRBJ2-1; size: NA; D: NA; V: TRBV11-3; DNA: TGTGCCAGCAGCTTAGAGACAGGTTACAATGAGCAGTTCTTC; CDR3: CASSLETGYNEQFF
J: TRBJ2-7; size: NA; D: TRBD1; V: TRBV19; DNA: TGTGCCAGTAGTCCCCGGGACAGCTCCTACGAGCAGTACTTC; CDR3: CASSPRDSSYEQYF
J: TRBJ1-3; size: few; D: NA; V: TRBV15; DNA: TGTGCCACCAGCACCCCACAAGCTGGAAACACCATATATTTT; CDR3: CATSTPQAGNTIYF
J: TRBJ1-5; size: NA; D: TRBD1; V: TRBV28; DNA: TGTGCCAGCAGTTTCGACAGGGGGCCGGGGCAGCCCCAGCATTTT; CDR3: CASSFDRGPGQPQHF
J: TRBJ1-2; size: NA; D: NA; V: TRBV5-6; DNA: TGTGCCAGCAGCTTGTCTCGGACAAACTATGGCTACACCTTC; CDR3: CASSLSRTNYGYTF
J: TRBJ1-6; size: NA; D: NA; V: TRBV27; DNA: TGTGCCAGCAGTTTCAGGACTTATAATTCACCCCTCCACTTT; CDR3: CASSFRTYNSPLHF
J: TRBJ2-1; size: NA; D: TRBD2; V: TRBV4-1; DNA: TGCGCCAGCAGCCAAGGCTGGAAGCGGGAGGGCTATGAGCAGTTCTTC; CDR3: CASSQGWKREGYEQFF
J: TRBJ2-7; size: NA; D: TRBD2; V: TRBV7-9; DNA: TGTGCCAGCTTAGCCGGGACTAGCGACAACTACGAGCAGTACTTC; CDR3: CASLAGTSDNYEQYF
J: TRBJ2-3; size: few; D: NA; V: TRBV11-2; DNA: TGTGCCAGCAGCTTACGGAGTCGGGCAGATACGCAGTATTTT; CDR3: CASSLRSRADTQYF
J: TRBJ1-5; size: NA; D: TRBD1; V: TRBV18; DNA: TGTGCCAGCTCACCAGGCAGGGGGATCAATCAGCCCCAGCATTTT; CDR3: CASSPGRGINQPQHF
J: TRBJ2-7; size: once; D: NA; V: TRBV10-1; DNA: TGCGCCAGCAGTGAGTATCAGTCCCCCTACGAGCAGTACTTC; CDR3: CASSEYQSPYEQYF
J: TRBJ2-7; size: NA; D: TRBD2; V: TRBV11-2; DNA: TGTGCCTCCCATTGGGGGGGTGACGCCCCGTACGAGCAGTACTTC; CDR3: CASHWGGDAPYEQYF
J: TRBJ1-4; size: NA; D: NA; V: TRBV7-6; DNA: TGTGCCAGCAGCCCCAGCACAGGGAATGGGAATGAAAAACTGTTTTTT; CDR3: CASSPSTGNGNEKLFF
J: TRBJ2-1; size: NA; D: NA; V: TRBV19; DNA: TGTGCCAGTAGTCGCGGAATATACAATGAGCAGTTCTTC; CDR3: CASSRGIYNEQFF
J: TRBJ2-7; size: NA; D: TRBD1; V: TRBV7-2; DNA: TGTGCCAGCAGCCGACAGGGACAGGGCTCCTACGAGCAGTACTTC; CDR3: CASSRQGQGSYEQYF
J: TRBJ2-5; size: NA; D: NA; V: TRBV7-9; DNA: TGTGCCAGCAGCTTAGCCCGGACACTGTACCAAGAGACCCAGTACTTC; CDR3: CASSLARTLYQETQYF
J: TRBJ2-7; size: once; D: NA; V: TRBV7-2; DNA: TGTGCCAGCAGCTTAGTAAGAGGGTGGGGGGGCCGAAGCTCCTACGAGCAGTACTTC; CDR3: CASSLVRGWGGRSSYEQYF
J: TRBJ2-1; size: NA; D: TRBD2; V: TRBV6-5; DNA: TGTGCCAGCAGTTACGTAGCGGGGGACTACAATGAGCAGTTCTTC; CDR3: CASSYVAGDYNEQFF
J: TRBJ2-2; size: few; D: NA; V: TRBV28; DNA: TGTGCCAGCAATCCCACCCGAGCCGGGGAGCTGTTTTTT; CDR3: CASNPTRAGELFF
J: TRBJ1-4; size: many; D: NA; V: TRBV7-2; DNA: TGTGCCAGCAGCTTAGTAGGGGGTTTTGATGCAACTAATGAAAAACTGTTTTTT; CDR3: CASSLVGGFDATNEKLFF
J: TRBJ2-7; size: NA; D: NA; V: TRBV19; DNA: TGTGCCAGTAGTATCCTCTACGGAACTACCATCTACGAGCAGTACTTC; CDR3: CASSILYGTTIYEQYF
J: TRBJ2-1; size: few; D: NA; V: TRBV5-1; DNA: TGCGCCAGCAGCAGAGGGAGTGGAATGGACAATGAGCAGTTCTTC; CDR3: CASSRGSGMDNEQFF
J: TRBJ2-7; size: NA; D: NA; V: TRBV27; DNA: TGTGCCAGCGGAAACAGGGCCCAGGTGGGCCACGAGCAGTACTTC; CDR3: CASGNRAQVGHEQYF
J: TRBJ1-6; size: NA; D: NA; V: TRBV30; DNA: TGTGCCTGGAGTGGGCCCGGAACAGGGAATTCACCCCTCCACTTT; CDR3: CAWSGPGTGNSPLHF
J: TRBJ2-1; size: NA; D: NA; V: TRBV5-6; DNA: TGTGCCAGCAGCCGGGGACTGATCTCCTACAATGAGCAGTTCTTC; CDR3: CASSRGLISYNEQFF
J: TRBJ1-4; size: few; D: TRBD1; V: TRBV5-4; DNA: TGTGCCAGCAGCTTCCGACAGGGCGTAAATGAAAAACTGTTTTTT; CDR3: CASSFRQGVNEKLFF
J: TRBJ1-1; size: few; D: NA; V: TRBV7-2; DNA: TGTGCCAGCAGCTTTAATGGTTTCGGTGAAGCTTTCTTT; CDR3: CASSFNGFGEAFF
J: TRBJ2-7; size: few; D: TRBD1; V: TRBV9; DNA: TGTGCCAGCAGCGTGGGACAGAGTCCCTACGAGCAGTACTTC; CDR3: CASSVGQSPYEQYF
J: TRBJ1-1; size: once; D: NA; V: TRBV5-6; DNA: TGTGCCAGCAGCTTCCGGGGGGATAAAGCTTTCTTT; CDR3: CASSFRGDKAFF
J: TRBJ2-7; size: NA; D: NA; V: TRBV7-2; DNA: TGTGCCAGCAGCTCAGGCGGGGCCATCTCTTACGAGCAGTACTTC; CDR3: CASSSGGAISYEQYF
J: TRBJ2-7; size: NA; D: NA; V: TRBV5-6; DNA: TGTGCCAGCAGCTTGGGCAGGGTTAAGTACTTC; CDR3: CASSLGRVKYF
J: TRBJ2-7; size: NA; D: NA; V: TRBV6-6; DNA: TGTGCCAGCAGTTACTCTGGCCACTCCTACGAGCAGTACTTC; CDR3: CASSYSGHSYEQYF
J: TRBJ1-1; size: once; D: NA; V: TRBV30; DNA: TGTGCCTGGAGTGTAGACTACACTGAAGCTTTCTTT; CDR3: CAWSVDYTEAFF
J: TRBJ2-5; size: NA; D: NA; V: TRBV2; DNA: TGTGCCAGCAGCGGGATGGAGACCCAGTACTTC; CDR3: CASSGMETQYF
J: TRBJ1-5; size: NA; D: NA; V: TRBV10-2; DNA: TGCGCCAGCAGTGAGAGGAGGGGCCGACGCAATCAGCCCCAGCATTTT; CDR3: CASSERRGRRNQPQHF
J: TRBJ2-3; size: few; D: TRBD2; V: TRBV2; DNA: TGTGCCAGCAGTGACAGTAGCGGGAGTGATACGCAGTATTTT; CDR3: CASSDSSGSDTQYF
J: TRBJ1-5; size: NA; D: NA; V: TRBV27; DNA: TGTGCCAGCAGTCCCGAGGGCAGGGGAAATCAGCCCCAGCATTTT; CDR3: CASSPEGRGNQPQHF
J: TRBJ2-1; size: NA; D: TRBD2; V: TRBV27; DNA: TGTGCCAGCAGTTTATACGTGGGACTAGCGGGAGGGCCAATCTACAATGAGCAGTTCTTC; CDR3: CASSLYVGLAGGPIYNEQFF
J: TRBJ2-1; size: NA; D: TRBD2; V: TRBV7-9; DNA: TGTGCCAGCAGCTTAGGGTTAGCGGGAGGTGACAATGAGCAGTTCTTC; CDR3: CASSLGLAGGDNEQFF
J: TRBJ1-6; size: few; D: NA; V: TRBV10-3; DNA: TGTGCCACTATCAATAGCTCCTATAATTCACCCCTCCACTTT; CDR3: CATINSSYNSPLHF
J: TRBJ1-5; size: few; D: TRBD1; V: TRBV19; DNA: TGTGCCAGTAGTCCCCGGACAGGGGACAGCAATCAGCCCCAGCATTTT; CDR3: CASSPRTGDSNQPQHF
J: TRBJ2-7; size: NA; D: TRBD1; V: TRBV4-1; DNA: TGCGCCAGCAGCCTTGGACACAGGGGAAAAGGATACGAGCAGTACTTC; CDR3: CASSLGHRGKGYEQYF
J: TRBJ1-1; size: NA; D: TRBD1; V: TRBV6-6; DNA: TGTGCCAGCAGTTACACCGGACAGGGGGGCACTGAAGCTTTCTTT; CDR3: CASSYTGQGGTEAFF
J: TRBJ2-3; size: NA; D: NA; V: TRBV7-2; DNA: TGTGCCAGCAGCCAACCCCCGGCAGATACGCAGTATTTT; CDR3: CASSQPPADTQYF
J: TRBJ2-7; size: NA; D: NA; V: TRBV28; DNA: TGTGCCAGCAGTTTCTACGTCAGGGCCAGGGAGCAGTACTTC; CDR3: CASSFYVRAREQYF
J: TRBJ2-1; size: once; D: TRBD2; V: TRBV4-1; DNA: TGCGCCAGCAGCCAAGTTTGGGAAACTAGCGGGAGCTATGAGCAGTTCTTC; CDR3: CASSQVWETSGSYEQFF
J: TRBJ1-4; size: NA; D: TRBD1; V: TRBV7-9; DNA: TGTGCCAGCAGCGCCTCGACAGGGGAGAGTGAAAAACTGTTTTTT; CDR3: CASSASTGESEKLFF
J: TRBJ1-2; size: NA; D: NA; V: TRBV7-9; DNA: TGTGCCAGCAGCTCCAGCGGGGATCCACGGGATGGCTACACCTTC; CDR3: CASSSSGDPRDGYTF
J: TRBJ2-3; size: few; D: NA; V: TRBV5-1; DNA: TGCGCCAGCAGCCCTGACCCCCGGAGGACAGATACGCAGTATTTT; CDR3: CASSPDPRRTDTQYF
J: TRBJ1-1; size: NA; D: TRBD1; V: TRBV5-1; DNA: TGCGCCAGCAGCCGAAAGAGACAGGGAGGGAACACTGAAGCTTTCTTT; CDR3: CASSRKRQGGNTEAFF
J: TRBJ2-1; size: NA; D: TRBD2; V: TRBV5-1; DNA: TGCGCCAGCACCCCGAGCGGGGGGGCCTACAATGAGCAGTTCTTC; CDR3: CASTPSGGAYNEQFF
J: TRBJ2-7; size: medium-sized; D: NA; V: TRBV7-9; DNA: TGTGCCAGCAGCCCGCCTGAGCGCTCCTACGAGCAGTACTTC; CDR3: CASSPPERSYEQYF
J: TRBJ2-1; size: NA; D: TRBD2; V: TRBV9; DNA: TGTGCCAGCAGCCCTCTGGGACTAGCGGGGGGAGCCTACAATGAGCAGTTCTTC; CDR3: CASSPLGLAGGAYNEQFF
J: TRBJ2-3; size: NA; D: NA; V: TRBV6-4; DNA: TGTGCCAGCAGTGTCCGACTCGGCACAGATACGCAGTATTTT; CDR3: CASSVRLGTDTQYF
J: TRBJ2-1; size: NA; D: NA; V: TRBV19; DNA: TGTGCCAGTAGTCAACTAGTTCCATCAAGTTCCGAGCAGTTCTTC; CDR3: CASSQLVPSSSEQFF
J: TRBJ2-2; size: few; D: NA; V: TRBV6-6; DNA: TGTGCCAGCAGTTACTCGAAGACACCCGGGGAGCTGTTTTTT; CDR3: CASSYSKTPGELFF